Listed here is a single T cell receptor beta chain. The target antigen is unknown. At one end, the junction sequence differs from germline, possibly due to a read error. The sample belongs to a study of vaccination effects on CD4 cells after COVID-19. About the study: Cultivation was performed at 1.5 million to 2.5 million PBMC per well with about 9.6 IU/ml IL-2 and 9.5 to 10 ug/ml peptides added.

Cultured cells yielded isolated CD4+ T cells after 10 days. CDR3 length equals 14 residues. Germline lookup yields CDR1 SGHRS and CDR2 YFSETQ. The data were produced by immunoSEQ multiplex PCR, yet TCRdb's version contains in-frame clones alone and is incomplete. This table has 50,000 or so clones, approximately 70% appearing once. The material was CD4+ T cells from PBMCs cultured without peptide, obtained before COVID-19 vaccination. The V and J genes are TRBV5-1 and TRBJ2-3; D gene uncertain. The sequence was obtained from a human donor who received a COVID-19 vaccine. CDR3 coding DNA: TGCGCCAGCAGCTTGGAACGCAGCACCGATACGCAGTATTTT. As protein: CASSLERSTDTQYF.